Listed here is a single TCR beta chain. The target antigen is unknown. Prepared libraries of TCR beta cDNA carried unique molecular identifiers. Each batch of about 0.95 to 11 million T cells produced roughly 450,000 cDNA molecules. TCRdb analysed the PCR reads with MiXCR anew, one entry per CDR3 protein. Seen here are 650,000 to 850,000 distinct CDR3 sequences, more than 45% observed once, and the top ten hold over 4.5%. This sample is drawn from a study of post-analysis software for immune sequencing data. Study summary: The cohort encompassed relapsing-remitting, secondary progressive and progressive-relapsing multiple sclerosis disease courses.

Points from the study as a whole: Significantly lower normalized Chao1 diversity was found in patients with multiple sclerosis relative to controls. By F measure, strong co-clustering occurred among samples prepared in the same batch.

The sequence came from a girl aged 5-17 years with multiple sclerosis. Sequenced input: blood.

The CDR3 protein is CASTAGRRGIPYEQYF. The CDR3, as DNA: TGTGCCAGCACCGCCGGGCGCAGGGGGATACCTTACGAGCAGTACTTC. The genes are TRBV6-9 and TRBJ2-7, with 7 bases identical to TRBD1. The CDR3 covers 16 residues. Germline-derived CDR1 and CDR2 are MNHGY and SVAAGI. V was pared by 7 bases and J by 4 bases, with 16 bases of the junction left unmatched.